Reported below is one TCR beta chain. No antigen is known for it. 5'-RACE, quantitative and with molecular barcodes, yielded the TCR beta libraries. TCRdb reprocessed the 5' RACE reads via MiXCR and lists one record per CDR3 protein. The repertoire has about 160,000 distinct CDR3 sequences, around 19% of them found once; the top ten carry approximately 8%. The sample belongs to a study of CD8 T cells in ankylosing spondylitis. General study findings and limits: Apparently characteristic of ankylosing spondylitis blood was a TCR beta motif (fewer than 10 highly homologous variants). It was reported that disease-linked clones were significantly enriched in matched ankylosing spondylitis synovial fluid. Disease-linked clones, CD8+, were relatively rare in peripheral blood.

This CDR3 contains 15 residues. Trimming stripped 7 bases from V and 3 bases from J, with 17 bases between. Germline V gene lookup returns CDR1 MNHNS and CDR2 SASEGT. This TCR came from a male donor with ankylosing spondylitis or in good health (not recorded which). This chain uses TRBV6-1 with TRBJ2-3; D is unresolved. Sequencing used blood, either unsorted or a sorted T cell fraction (not recorded which). The CDR3 DNA sequence: TGTGCCAGCAATCTGATGGTACTCCATACAGATACGCAGTATTTT. This sequence encodes CASNLMVLHTDTQYF.